This entry describes one T cell receptor (beta chain). Its antigen is still unknown. These data are taken from a study of T-cell reconstitution after alpha-beta-depleted transplantation in children. The study's findings and limits: By about two months after transplant, alpha-beta T cells reportedly arose from several hundred graft clones that had expanded. By one year post-transplant, T-cell counts and diversity largely arose from T cells that were newly produced.

The V and J ends lost 1 base and 6 bases, in that order; junction bases with no gene match: 0. Germline CDR1 reads LNHNV; CDR2 reads YYDKDF (reference sequence). This CDR3 spans 13 amino acids. A library of TCRbeta sequences, prepared with unique molecular identifiers, was generated. TCRdb ran MiXCR on the PCR reads and lists one entry per CDR3 protein. The data hold around 580,000 distinct CDR3 sequences, with roughly a quarter observed a single time. The TCR sequence derives from a boy under three years old with Wiskott-Aldrich syndrome, due to receive a stem cell transplant. The chain joins TRBV15 to TRBJ2-1; 7 bases are shared with TRBD1. The sequencing here drew on PBMCs, taken before TCRalphabeta/CD19-depleted stem cell transplant. CDR3 nucleotide sequence: TGTGCCACCAGCAGAGGACAGGGCAATGAGCAGTTCTTC. Translating it yields CATSRGQGNEQFF.